The sequence of this T cell receptor (beta chain) was determined in a study of cytomegalovirus exposure and HLA in healthy donors. Trimming removed 3 bases at V and 3 bases at J, with 11 bases between. Germline CDR1 is MDHEN and CDR2 is SYDVKM. CDR3 length equals 14 residues. PCR was performed using 60 Vbeta and 13 Jbeta primers. The assay was immunoSEQ multiplex PCR, and TCRdb's table has in-frame clones only and misses some. The table records some 98,000 clones, around 84% of them present only once. The source is a human donor in good health. Sequenced input: PBMCs. This sequence joins TRBV28 and TRBJ1-2; no firm D call. CDR3 amino acids: CASSFAARYYGYTF. CDR3 nucleotide sequence: TGTGCCAGCAGTTTTGCGGCCCGCTACTATGGCTACACCTTC.